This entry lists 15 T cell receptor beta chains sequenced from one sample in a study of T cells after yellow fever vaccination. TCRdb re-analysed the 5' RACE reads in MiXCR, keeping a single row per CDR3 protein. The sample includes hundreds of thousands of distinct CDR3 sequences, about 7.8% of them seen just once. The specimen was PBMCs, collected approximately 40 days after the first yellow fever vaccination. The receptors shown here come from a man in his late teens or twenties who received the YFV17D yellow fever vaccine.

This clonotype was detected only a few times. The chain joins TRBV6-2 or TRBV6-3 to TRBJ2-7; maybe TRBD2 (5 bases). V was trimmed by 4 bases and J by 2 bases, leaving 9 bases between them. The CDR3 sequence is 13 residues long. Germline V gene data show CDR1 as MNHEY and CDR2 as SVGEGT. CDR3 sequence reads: CASSFQTTYEQYF. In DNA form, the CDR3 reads TGTGCCAGCAGTTTTCAGACTACCTACGAGCAGTACTTC.

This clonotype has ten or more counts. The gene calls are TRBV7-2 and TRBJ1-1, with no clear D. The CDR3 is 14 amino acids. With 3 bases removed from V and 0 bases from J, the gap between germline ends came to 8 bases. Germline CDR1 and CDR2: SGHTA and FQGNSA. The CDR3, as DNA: TGTGCCAGCAGCTTTTCACGGATGAACACTGAAGCTTTCTTT. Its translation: CASSFSRMNTEAFF.

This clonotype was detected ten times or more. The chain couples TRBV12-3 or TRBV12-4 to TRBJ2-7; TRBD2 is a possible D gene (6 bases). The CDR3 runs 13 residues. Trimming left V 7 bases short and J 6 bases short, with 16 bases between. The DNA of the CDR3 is TGTGCCAGCACCCTCGGGGGTCGTTCCGAGCAGTACTTC. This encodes CASTLGGRSEQYF.

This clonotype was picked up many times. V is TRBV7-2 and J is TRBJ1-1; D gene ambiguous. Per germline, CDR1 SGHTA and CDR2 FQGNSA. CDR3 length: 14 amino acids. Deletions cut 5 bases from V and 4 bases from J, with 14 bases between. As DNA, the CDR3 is TGTGCCAGCAGCCTAGGCGCGGTGAGCACTGAAGCTTTCTTT. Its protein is CASSLGAVSTEAFF. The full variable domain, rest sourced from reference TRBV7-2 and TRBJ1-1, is GAGVSQSPSNKVTEKGKDVELRCDPISGHTALYWYRQSLGQGLEFLIYFQGNSAPDKSGLPSDRFSAERTGGSVSTLTIQRTQQEDSAVYLCASSLGAVSTEAFFGQGTRLTVV.

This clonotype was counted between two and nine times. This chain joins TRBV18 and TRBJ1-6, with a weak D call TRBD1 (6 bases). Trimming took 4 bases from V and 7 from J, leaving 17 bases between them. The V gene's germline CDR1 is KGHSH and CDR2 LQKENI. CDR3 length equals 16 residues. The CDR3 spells CASSQLDSLANSPLHF. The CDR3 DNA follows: TGTGCCAGCTCACAACTGGACAGTTTGGCGAATTCACCCCTCCACTTT.

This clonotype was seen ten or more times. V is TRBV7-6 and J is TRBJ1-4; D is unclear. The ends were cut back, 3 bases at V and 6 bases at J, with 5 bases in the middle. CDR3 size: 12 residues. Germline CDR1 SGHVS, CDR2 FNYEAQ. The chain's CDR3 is CASSLVDEKLFF. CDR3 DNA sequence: TGTGCCAGCAGCTTGGTTGATGAAAAACTGTTTTTT. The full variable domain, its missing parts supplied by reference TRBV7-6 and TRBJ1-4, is GAGVSQSPRYKVTKRGQDVALRCDPISGHVSLYWYRQALGQGPEFLTYFNYEAQQDKSGLPNDRFSAERPEGSISTLTIQRTEQRDSAMYRCASSLVDEKLFFGSGTQLSVL.

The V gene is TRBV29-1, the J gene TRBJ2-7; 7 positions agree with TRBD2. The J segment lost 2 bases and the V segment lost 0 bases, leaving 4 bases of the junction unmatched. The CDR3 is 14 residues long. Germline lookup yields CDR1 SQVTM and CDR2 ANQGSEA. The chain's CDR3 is CSVEEAGRTYEQYF. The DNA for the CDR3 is TGCAGCGTTGAAGAAGCGGGGCGGACCTACGAGCAGTACTTC.

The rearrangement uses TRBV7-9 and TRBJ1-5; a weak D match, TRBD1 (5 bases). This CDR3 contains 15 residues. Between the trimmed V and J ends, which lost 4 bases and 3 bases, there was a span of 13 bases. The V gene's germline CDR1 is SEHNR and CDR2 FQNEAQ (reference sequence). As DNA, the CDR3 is TGTGCCAGCAGCTCAACGACAGCGACCAATCAGCCCCAGCATTTT. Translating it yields CASSSTTATNQPQHF.

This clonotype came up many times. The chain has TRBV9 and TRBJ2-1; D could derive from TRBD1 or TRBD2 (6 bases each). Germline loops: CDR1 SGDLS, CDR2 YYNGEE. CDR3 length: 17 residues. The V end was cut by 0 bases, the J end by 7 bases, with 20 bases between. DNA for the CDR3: TGTGCCAGCAGCGTAGCGCCGGGGGCGCCCCCATGGAATGAGCAGTTCTTC. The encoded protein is CASSVAPGAPPWNEQFF.

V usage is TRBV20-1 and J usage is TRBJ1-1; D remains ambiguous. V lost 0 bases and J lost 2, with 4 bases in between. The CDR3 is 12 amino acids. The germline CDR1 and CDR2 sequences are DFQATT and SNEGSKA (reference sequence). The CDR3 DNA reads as TGCAGTGCTAGAGATATCAACACTGAAGCTTTCTTT. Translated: CSARDINTEAFF.

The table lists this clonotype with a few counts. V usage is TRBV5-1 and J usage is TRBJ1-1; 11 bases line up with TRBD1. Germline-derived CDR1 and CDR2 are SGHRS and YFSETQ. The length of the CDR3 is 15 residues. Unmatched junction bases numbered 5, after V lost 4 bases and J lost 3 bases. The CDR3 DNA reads TGCGCCAGCAGCACAGGACAGGGGGCTCACACTGAAGCTTTCTTT. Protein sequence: CASSTGQGAHTEAFF.

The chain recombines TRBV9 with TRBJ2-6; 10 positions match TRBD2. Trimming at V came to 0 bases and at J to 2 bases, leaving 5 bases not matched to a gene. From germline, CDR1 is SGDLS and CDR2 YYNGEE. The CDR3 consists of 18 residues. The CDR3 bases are TGTGCCAGCAGCGTAGATCCAGCGGGGGGGCCTGGGGCCAACGTCCTGACTTTC. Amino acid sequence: CASSVDPAGGPGANVLTF. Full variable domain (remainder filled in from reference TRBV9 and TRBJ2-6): DSGVTQTPKHLITATGQRVTLRCSPRSGDLSVYWYQQSLDQGLQFLIQYYNGEERAKGNILERFSAQQFPDLHSELNLSSLELGDSALYFCASSVDPAGGPGANVLTFGAGSRLTVL.

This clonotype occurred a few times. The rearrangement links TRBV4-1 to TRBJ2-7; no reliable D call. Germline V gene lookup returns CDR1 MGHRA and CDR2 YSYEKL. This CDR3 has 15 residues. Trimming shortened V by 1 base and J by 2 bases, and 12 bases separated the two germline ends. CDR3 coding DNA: TGCGCCAGCAGCCAAGTCCGCGCGAACACCTACGAGCAGTACTTC. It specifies CASSQVRANTYEQYF.

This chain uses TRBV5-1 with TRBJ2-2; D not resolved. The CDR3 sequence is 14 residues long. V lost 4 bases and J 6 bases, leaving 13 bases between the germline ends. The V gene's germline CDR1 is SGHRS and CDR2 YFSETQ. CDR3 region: CASSRGRSPGELFF. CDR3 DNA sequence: TGCGCCAGCAGCCGAGGACGGAGCCCCGGGGAGCTGTTTTTT.

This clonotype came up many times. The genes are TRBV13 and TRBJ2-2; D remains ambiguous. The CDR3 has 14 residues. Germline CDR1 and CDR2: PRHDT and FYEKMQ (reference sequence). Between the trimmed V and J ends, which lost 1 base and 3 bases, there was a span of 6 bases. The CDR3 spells CASSLALYTGELFF. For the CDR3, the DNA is TGTGCCAGCAGCTTAGCTCTGTACACCGGGGAGCTGTTTTTT.